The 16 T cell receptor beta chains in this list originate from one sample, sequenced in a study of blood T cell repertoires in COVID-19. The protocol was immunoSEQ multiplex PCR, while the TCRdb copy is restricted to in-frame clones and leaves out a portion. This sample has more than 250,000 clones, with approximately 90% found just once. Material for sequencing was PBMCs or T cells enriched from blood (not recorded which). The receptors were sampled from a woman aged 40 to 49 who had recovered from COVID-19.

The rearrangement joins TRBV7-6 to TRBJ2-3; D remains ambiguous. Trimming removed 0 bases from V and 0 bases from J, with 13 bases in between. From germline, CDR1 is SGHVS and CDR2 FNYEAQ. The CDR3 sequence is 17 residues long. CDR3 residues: CASSLALSFTSTDTQYF. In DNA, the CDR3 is TGTGCCAGCAGCTTAGCGCTATCGTTTACTAGCACAGATACGCAGTATTTT.

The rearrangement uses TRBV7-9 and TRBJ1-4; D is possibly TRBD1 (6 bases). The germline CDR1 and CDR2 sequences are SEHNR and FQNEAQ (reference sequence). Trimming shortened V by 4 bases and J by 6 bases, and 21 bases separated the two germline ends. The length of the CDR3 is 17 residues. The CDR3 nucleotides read TGTGCCAGCAGCTACGCGGTGGGCACAGGGCGCGATGAAAAACTGTTTTTT. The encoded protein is CASSYAVGTGRDEKLFF.

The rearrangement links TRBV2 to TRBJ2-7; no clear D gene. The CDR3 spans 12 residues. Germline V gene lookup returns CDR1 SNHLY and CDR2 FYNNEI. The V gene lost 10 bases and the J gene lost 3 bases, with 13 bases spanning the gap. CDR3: CATLARNYEQYF. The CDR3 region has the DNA TGTGCCACCCTGGCCAGGAACTACGAGCAGTACTTC.

The DNA of the CDR3 is TGTGCCAGCAGCTTAAACTCTCGGTACAGGGTAGCTGAAGGGGCCAACGTCCTGACTTTC. It is translated as CASSLNSRYRVAEGANVLTF. The V call is TRBV7-3, the J call TRBJ2-6, with a weak D call TRBD1 (6 bases). CDR1 and CDR2 (germline): SGHTA, FQGTGA. The V gene lost 1 base and the J gene lost 4 bases, with 23 bases spanning the gap. CDR3 size: 20 residues.

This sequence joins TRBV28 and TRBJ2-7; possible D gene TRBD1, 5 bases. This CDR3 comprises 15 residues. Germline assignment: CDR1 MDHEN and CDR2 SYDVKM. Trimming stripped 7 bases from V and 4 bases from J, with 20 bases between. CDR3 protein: CASNGPRVGRYEQYF. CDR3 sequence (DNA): TGTGCCAGCAATGGCCCCAGGGTAGGTAGGTACGAGCAGTACTTC.

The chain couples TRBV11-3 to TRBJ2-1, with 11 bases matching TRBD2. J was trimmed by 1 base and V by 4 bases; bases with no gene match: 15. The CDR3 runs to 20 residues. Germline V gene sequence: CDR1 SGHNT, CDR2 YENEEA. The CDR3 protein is CASSSKTGTSGSGSYNEQFF. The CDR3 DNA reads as TGTGCCAGCAGCTCGAAAACCGGGACTAGCGGTTCTGGTTCCTACAATGAGCAGTTCTTC.

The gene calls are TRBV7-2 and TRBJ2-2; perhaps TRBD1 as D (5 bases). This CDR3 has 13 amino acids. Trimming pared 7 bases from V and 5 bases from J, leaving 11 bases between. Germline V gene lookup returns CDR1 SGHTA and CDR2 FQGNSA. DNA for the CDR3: TGTGCCAGCACCCGACAGATTACCGGGGAGCTGTTTTTT. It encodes CASTRQITGELFF.

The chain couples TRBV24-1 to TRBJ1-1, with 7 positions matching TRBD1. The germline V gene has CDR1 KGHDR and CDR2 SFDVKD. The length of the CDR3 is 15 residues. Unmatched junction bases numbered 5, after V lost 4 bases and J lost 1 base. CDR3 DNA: TGTGCCACCAGTGAGTCCGGGACAGCGAACACTGAAGCTTTCTTT. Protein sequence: CATSESGTANTEAFF.

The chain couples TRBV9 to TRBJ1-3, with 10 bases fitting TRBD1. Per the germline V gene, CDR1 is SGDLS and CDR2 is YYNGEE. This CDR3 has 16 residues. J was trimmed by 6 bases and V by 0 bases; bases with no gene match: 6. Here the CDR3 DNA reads TGTGCCAGCAGCGTAGCTTTCGGACAGGGGGAAAACACCATATATTTT. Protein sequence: CASSVAFGQGENTIYF.

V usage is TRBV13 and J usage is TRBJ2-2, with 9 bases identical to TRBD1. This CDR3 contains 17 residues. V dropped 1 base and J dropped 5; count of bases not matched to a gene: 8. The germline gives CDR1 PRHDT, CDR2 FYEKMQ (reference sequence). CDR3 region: CASSLDRGLMGTGELFF. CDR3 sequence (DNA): TGTGCCAGCAGCTTAGACAGGGGGCTTATGGGAACCGGGGAGCTGTTTTTT.

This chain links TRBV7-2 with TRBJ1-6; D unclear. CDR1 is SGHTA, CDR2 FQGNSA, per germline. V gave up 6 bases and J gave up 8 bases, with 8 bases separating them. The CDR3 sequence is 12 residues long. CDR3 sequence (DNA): TGTGCCAGCAGAACCGGAGATTCACCCCTCCACTTT. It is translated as CASRTGDSPLHF. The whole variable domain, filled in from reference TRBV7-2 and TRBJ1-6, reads GAGVSQSPSNKVTEKGKDVELRCDPISGHTALYWYRQSLGQGLEFLIYFQGNSAPDKSGLPSDRFSAERTGGSVSTLTIQRTQQEDSAVYLCASRTGDSPLHFGNGTRLTVT.

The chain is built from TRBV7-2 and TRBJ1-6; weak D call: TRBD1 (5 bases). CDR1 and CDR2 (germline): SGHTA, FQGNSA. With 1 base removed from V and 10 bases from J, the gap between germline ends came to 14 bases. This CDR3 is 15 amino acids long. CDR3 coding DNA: TGTGCCAGCAGCTTAGGAGAGGCAGGGCAATCACCCCTCCACTTT. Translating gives CASSLGEAGQSPLHF.

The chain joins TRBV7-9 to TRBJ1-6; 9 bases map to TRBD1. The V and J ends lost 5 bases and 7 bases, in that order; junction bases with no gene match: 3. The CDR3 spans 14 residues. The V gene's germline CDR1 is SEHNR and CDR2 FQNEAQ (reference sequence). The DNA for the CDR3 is TGTGCCAGCAGCGTGGACAGGGGAAATTCACCCCTCCACTTT. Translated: CASSVDRGNSPLHF.

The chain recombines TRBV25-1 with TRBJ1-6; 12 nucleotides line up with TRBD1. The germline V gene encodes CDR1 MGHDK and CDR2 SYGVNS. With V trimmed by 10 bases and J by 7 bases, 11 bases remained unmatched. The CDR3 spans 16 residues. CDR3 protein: CANRRDRGLENSPLHF. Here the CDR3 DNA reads TGTGCCAACAGACGGGACAGGGGGCTGGAGAATTCACCCCTCCACTTT. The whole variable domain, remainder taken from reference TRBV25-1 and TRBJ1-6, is EADIYQTPRYLVIGTGKKITLECSQTMGHDKMYWYQQDPGMELHLIHYSYGVNSTEKGDLSSESTVSRIRTEHFPLTLESARPSHTSQYLCANRRDRGLENSPLHFGNGTRLTVT.

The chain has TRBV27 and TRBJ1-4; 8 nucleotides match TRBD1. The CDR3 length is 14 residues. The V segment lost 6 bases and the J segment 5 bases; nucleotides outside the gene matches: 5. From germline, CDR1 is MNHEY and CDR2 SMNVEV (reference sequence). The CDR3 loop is CASRPDRVNEKLFF. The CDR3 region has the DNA TGTGCCAGCAGACCGGACAGGGTGAATGAAAAACTGTTTTTT.

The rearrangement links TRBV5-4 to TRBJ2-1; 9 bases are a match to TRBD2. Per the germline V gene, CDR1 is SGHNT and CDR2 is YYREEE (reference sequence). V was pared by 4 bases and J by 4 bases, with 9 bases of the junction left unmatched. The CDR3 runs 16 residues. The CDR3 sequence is CASSPPGLASYNEQFF. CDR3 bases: TGTGCCAGCAGCCCTCCAGGACTAGCGTCTTACAATGAGCAGTTCTTC.